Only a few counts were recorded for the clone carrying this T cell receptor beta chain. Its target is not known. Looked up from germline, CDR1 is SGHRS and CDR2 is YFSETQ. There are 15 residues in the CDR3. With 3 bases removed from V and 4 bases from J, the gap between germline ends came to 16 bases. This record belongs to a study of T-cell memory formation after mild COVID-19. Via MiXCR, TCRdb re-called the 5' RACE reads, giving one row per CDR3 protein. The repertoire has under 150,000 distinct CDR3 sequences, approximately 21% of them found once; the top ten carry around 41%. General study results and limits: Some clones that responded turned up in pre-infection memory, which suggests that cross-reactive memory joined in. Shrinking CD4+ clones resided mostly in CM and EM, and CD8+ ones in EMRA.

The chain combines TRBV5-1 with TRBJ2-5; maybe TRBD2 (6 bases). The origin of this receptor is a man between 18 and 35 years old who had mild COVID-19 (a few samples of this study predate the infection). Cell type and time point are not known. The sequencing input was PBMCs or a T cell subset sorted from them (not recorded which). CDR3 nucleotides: TGCGCCAGCAGCTCCCGGGACCTCGGGAGAGAGACCCAGTACTTC. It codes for CASSSRDLGRETQYF.